This is a list of T cell receptor beta chains from one sample in a study of cytomegalovirus exposure and HLA in healthy donors. The method was immunoSEQ multiplex PCR; TCRdb's version includes in-frame clones alone and lacks a portion of them. Altogether a few hundred thousand clones are present, roughly 85% being singletons, with the ten largest covering approximately 1%. Sequencing was performed on PBMCs. The receptors shown here come from a woman aged 18-29 years in good health and CMV-seronegative. Both conserved end residues are part of each CDR3. A D gene is named only where the DNA matches it firmly. Some rows have no size entry. The others give once, few or many, or a class for an expanded clone.

clone size	V gene	D gene	J gene	CDR3 DNA	CDR3 protein
-	TRBV4-1	TRBD2	TRBJ2-1	TGCGCCAGCAGCCAGACGAGACTAGCGGGGCGCAATGAGCAGTTCTTC	CASSQTRLAGRNEQFF
-	TRBV5-4	-	TRBJ1-4	TGTGCCAGTCGTTCATACGGACGGGGGAATGAAAAACTGTTTTTT	CASRSYGRGNEKLFF
-	TRBV6-6	TRBD1	TRBJ1-5	TGTGCCAGCAGTCTGCTCGGGCAGGGGGCAAATCAGCCCCAGCATTTT	CASSLLGQGANQPQHF
-	TRBV5-1	TRBD1	TRBJ2-2	TGCGCCAGCAGCTTGGGACAGGGGGCGAGCACCGGGGAGCTGTTTTTT	CASSLGQGASTGELFF
-	TRBV7-3	TRBD1	TRBJ2-3	TGTGCCAGCAGCCTCAGGGGGCGAGGTGGAGATACGCAGTATTTT	CASSLRGRGGDTQYF
once	TRBV28	-	TRBJ2-7	TGTGCCAGCTCCCCGGTCTCCTACGAGCAGTACTTC	CASSPVSYEQYF
-	TRBV4-3	TRBD1	TRBJ1-6	TGCGCCAGCAGCCAGGGACAGGGGGATAATTCACCCCTCCACTTT	CASSQGQGDNSPLHF
-	TRBV27	-	TRBJ2-7	TGTGCCAGCAGTCCGGAGACAGGAACCCTCTCCTACGAGCAGTACTTC	CASSPETGTLSYEQYF
-	TRBV14	-	TRBJ2-7	TGTGCCAGCAGCCAAGTTTTTAGCGCCACCGTGGGGCAGTACTTC	CASSQVFSATVGQYF
-	TRBV18	TRBD1	TRBJ1-3	TGTGCCAGCTCACCACGGGGCAGGGGGCTTGGAAACACCATATATTTT	CASSPRGRGLGNTIYF
once	TRBV30	TRBD1	TRBJ1-5	TGTGCCTGCGGTGACAGGGGAAGCAATCAGCCCCAGCATTTT	CACGDRGSNQPQHF
-	TRBV6-4	TRBD2	TRBJ2-5	TGTGCCAGCAGTGACAAAGCGGGAGGGGTTGAGACCCAGTACTTC	CASSDKAGGVETQYF
-	TRBV7-6	TRBD1	TRBJ2-7	TGTGCCAGCACTAAAGGGGTGGGACAGCCAGACGAGCAGTACTTC	CASTKGVGQPDEQYF
-	TRBV11-2	-	TRBJ2-4	TGTGCCAGCCGAACCTCAGGGAGGGGGTCTCTAGCCAAAAACATTCAGTACTTC	CASRTSGRGSLAKNIQYF
-	TRBV27	-	TRBJ2-5	TGTGCCAGCAGCCACAATCAAGAGACCCAGTACTTC	CASSHNQETQYF
-	TRBV5-1	-	TRBJ2-3	TGCGCCAGCAGCTCAGACACAGATACGCAGTATTTT	CASSSDTDTQYF
once	TRBV6-1	TRBD2	TRBJ2-7	TGTGCCAGCAGTGGATACCCTAGCGGGGGCTCCTACGAGCAGTACTTC	CASSGYPSGGSYEQYF
-	TRBV11-1	-	TRBJ2-5	TGTGCCAGCAGGGAGAGGGAGACCCAGTACTTC	CASRERETQYF
-	TRBV5-6	TRBD1	TRBJ1-1	TGTGCCAGCAGCTTATTCGACAGGGTGAACACTGAAGCTTTCTTT	CASSLFDRVNTEAFF
once	TRBV27	TRBD2	TRBJ2-5	TGTGCCAGCAGTTTAGCTAGCGGGAGGTATGAGACCCAGTACTTC	CASSLASGRYETQYF
-	TRBV27	-	TRBJ2-7	TGTGCCAGCAGTTTCGGTCACGAGCAGTACTTC	CASSFGHEQYF
once	TRBV7-2	TRBD2	TRBJ2-2	TGTGCCAGCAGCGCGACCGGGACTAGTTACCCCGGGGAGCTGTTTTTT	CASSATGTSYPGELFF
-	TRBV1	-	TRBJ1-5	TGCACCAGCAGCCAAGGTAAGTTCCTAGGTGAGGGCAATCAGCCCCAGCATTTT	CTSSQGKFLGEGNQPQHF
-	TRBV19	-	TRBJ2-7	TGTGCCAGTAGTATAGCTAGCTCCTACGAGCAGTACTTC	CASSIASSYEQYF
-	TRBV7-9	TRBD2	TRBJ2-3	TGTGCCAGCAGCCCACCAGGACTAGCGGGCACAGATACGCAGTATTTT	CASSPPGLAGTDTQYF
-	TRBV27	-	TRBJ2-5	TGTGCCAGCAGTCCCCGGTTACAGGGATTTTGGGAGACCCAGTACTTC	CASSPRLQGFWETQYF
-	TRBV7-6	TRBD1	TRBJ2-6	TGTGCCAGCAGCCTGACAGGGGTTCTAGGTGGGGCCAACGTCCTGACTTTC	CASSLTGVLGGANVLTF
-	TRBV29-1	TRBD1	TRBJ1-1	TGCAGCGGTACCTTGTGGACAGGGCCGAACACTGAAGCTTTCTTT	CSGTLWTGPNTEAFF
-	TRBV7-8	-	TRBJ1-1	TGTGCCAGCAGCTTATCTTCCAGGGTGAACACTGAAGCTTTCTTT	CASSLSSRVNTEAFF
-	TRBV6-5	-	TRBJ1-3	TGTGCCAGCAGACGTGACTCAAGCTCTGGAAACACCATATATTTT	CASRRDSSSGNTIYF
-	TRBV19	-	TRBJ2-3	TGTGCCAGTAGTAGTAGAGGAGCAGATACGCAGTATTTT	CASSSRGADTQYF
-	TRBV6-5	-	TRBJ2-5	TGTGCCAGCAGTTACTCCTGGCAGGAGACCCAGTACTTC	CASSYSWQETQYF
-	TRBV5-1	TRBD1	TRBJ1-3	TGCGCCAGCAGCTTGTGGGGACAGGGAGGTTCTGGAAACACCATATATTTT	CASSLWGQGGSGNTIYF
few	TRBV9	-	TRBJ1-1	TGTGCCAGCAGCGTAGGAGGGAGCACTGAAGCTTTCTTT	CASSVGGSTEAFF
-	TRBV7-8	TRBD1	TRBJ2-5	TGTGCCAGCAGCTCACGGACAGGGCAAGAGACCCAGTACTTC	CASSSRTGQETQYF
-	TRBV6-5	-	TRBJ2-5	TGTGCCAGCTACAGGCGAGGGGGGGCCGGGGAGACCCAGTACTTC	CASYRRGGAGETQYF
-	TRBV14	-	TRBJ1-1	TGTGCCAGCAGTCAGGGGTATCTGCATGAAGCTTTCTTT	CASSQGYLHEAFF
-	TRBV4-1	TRBD2	TRBJ2-3	TGCGCCAGCAGCCAAAGTCTAGCGGGAGGGGGAAACACAGATACGCAGTATTTT	CASSQSLAGGGNTDTQYF
-	TRBV5-8	TRBD1	TRBJ2-1	TGTGCCAGCAGCTTGCCGGGACAGGGGAGAAATGAGCAGTTCTTC	CASSLPGQGRNEQFF
-	TRBV7-2	-	TRBJ1-1	TGTGCCAGCAGGGCCCTCACTGAAGCTTTCTTT	CASRALTEAFF
-	TRBV18	TRBD1	TRBJ1-2	TGTGCCAGCTCACCACCGCAGGGGGCGGGATATGGCTACACCTTC	CASSPPQGAGYGYTF
-	TRBV7-8	TRBD2	TRBJ2-7	TGTGCCAGCAGCTACCCCCGGGCTAGCGGGCGCGGCGAGCAGTACTTC	CASSYPRASGRGEQYF
-	TRBV6-5	TRBD2	TRBJ2-7	TGTGCCAGCAGTTACCTCGGGACTAGCGGTTCCTACGAGCAGTACTTC	CASSYLGTSGSYEQYF
-	TRBV6-6	-	TRBJ2-7	TGTGCCAGCACCGCCGGGGCAGGGGACCACGAGCAGTACTTC	CASTAGAGDHEQYF
few	TRBV10-1	-	TRBJ1-2	TGCGCCAGCAGTGAGGACAGCTATAGCTACACCTTC	CASSEDSYSYTF
-	TRBV7-9	-	TRBJ2-7	TGTGCCAGCAGCTCGTACCAGGGTACTATTGCAACGGACGAGCAGTACTTC	CASSSYQGTIATDEQYF
-	TRBV2	-	TRBJ2-1	TGTGCCAGCAGCGCGCTCGAGGCTGAGCAGTTCTTC	CASSALEAEQFF
-	TRBV30	TRBD2	TRBJ2-1	TGTGCCTGCCCTATAGGGGCTAGCGGGGGGCGCTCCTACAATGAGCAGTTCTTC	CACPIGASGGRSYNEQFF
-	TRBV6-1	TRBD1	TRBJ2-4	TGTGCCAGCAGCTCCGGGACAGGGAGGAACATTCAGTACTTC	CASSSGTGRNIQYF
few	TRBV28	-	TRBJ1-2	TGTGCCAGCCGGGGGAAAGGCTACACCTTC	CASRGKGYTF
-	TRBV11-1	TRBD1	TRBJ2-7	TGTGCCAGCACTACAACCGGGACAGGGGGAGGCGAGCAGTACTTC	CASTTTGTGGGEQYF
-	TRBV6-1	-	TRBJ1-5	TGTGCCAGCAGTCGCGGGGGGATTAGCAATCAGCCCCAGCATTTT	CASSRGGISNQPQHF
-	TRBV27	-	TRBJ2-1	TGTGCCAGCAGTCCCATAGCCGGGATAAGTAACAATGAGCAGTTCTTC	CASSPIAGISNNEQFF
-	TRBV18	-	TRBJ1-2	TGTGCCAGCTCCCCCCGGGGGGCGTCTGGCTACACCTTC	CASSPRGASGYTF
-	TRBV10-1	-	TRBJ2-1	TGCGCCAGCAGTGGAACAGCCAATGAGCAGTTCTTC	CASSGTANEQFF